The 27 T cell receptor beta chains reported below all come from one sample, sequenced in a study of T cell repertoires in cytomegalovirus infection. Each CDR3 protein gets one entry after TCRdb re-called the reads with MiXCR. The table includes around 310,000 distinct CDR3 sequences, roughly a sixth detected once. Sequencing used PBMCs. All receptors come from a human donor in good health (CMV status not recorded). Some clones in this sample may be carry-over from other donors' samples.

This clonotype was detected only a few times. V usage is TRBV18 and J usage is TRBJ2-7; 9 nucleotides match TRBD1. After removal of 2 bases from V and 3 bases from J, the junction contained 2 bases not matched to a gene. The CDR3 loop spans 14 amino acids. Germline CDR1 KGHSH, CDR2 LQKENI. The CDR3 sequence is CASSPRQGDYEQYF. The DNA of the CDR3 is TGTGCCAGCTCACCAAGACAGGGGGACTACGAGCAGTACTTC.

The gene calls are TRBV19 and TRBJ1-2; TRBD1 matches at 9 bases. The CDR3 runs 15 residues. Unmatched junction bases numbered 5, after V lost 4 bases and J lost 2 bases. Germline V gene lookup returns CDR1 LNHDA and CDR2 SQIVND (reference sequence). CDR3: CASSTTGGGNYGYTF. The CDR3 DNA sequence: TGTGCCAGTAGTACCACAGGGGGCGGAAACTATGGCTACACCTTC.

In this sample, this clonotype turned up many times. V gene TRBV11-2 combines with J gene TRBJ2-5; 10 bases line up with TRBD2. With 4 bases clipped from V and 7 bases from J, the junction kept 6 bases outside the gene matches. Germline V gene sequence: CDR1 SGHAT, CDR2 FQNNGV. The CDR3 is 14 residues long. The CDR3 here is CASSSSGGFGTQYF. The CDR3 nucleotides read TGTGCCAGCAGCTCTAGCGGGGGCTTTGGGACCCAGTACTTC. Full variable domain (missing parts from reference TRBV11-2 and TRBJ2-5): EAGVAQSPRYKIIEKRQSVAFWCNPISGHATLYWYQQILGQGPKLLIQFQNNGVVDDSQLPKDRFSAERLKGVDSTLKIQPAKLEDSAVYLCASSSSGGFGTQYFGPGTRLLVL.

This clonotype has only a few counts. The chain uses TRBV6-1 and TRBJ2-5; D is unclear. The CDR3 consists of 15 residues. Looked up from germline, CDR1 is MNHNS and CDR2 is SASEGT. The V gene lost 1 base and the J gene lost 5 bases, with 14 bases spanning the gap. CDR3 in DNA: TGTGCCAGCAGTGAAGTGGTGGTGAGGTTGGAGACCCAGTACTTC. This codes for CASSEVVVRLETQYF.

There are many counts of this clonotype. The rearrangement joins TRBV7-9 to TRBJ1-3, with TRBD1 matching over 8 bases. V gave up 4 bases and J gave up 0 bases; unmatched junction bases: 5. The CDR3 runs to 16 residues. Per the germline V gene, CDR1 is SEHNR and CDR2 is FQNEAQ (reference sequence). The CDR3 sequence: CASSSLTGASGNTIYF. In nucleotides, the CDR3 is TGTGCCAGCAGCTCCTTGACAGGGGCCTCTGGAAACACCATATATTTT.

This clonotype came up a few times. The rearrangement uses TRBV7-2 and TRBJ2-4; 9 nucleotides agree with TRBD2. Germline lookup yields CDR1 SGHTA and CDR2 FQGNSA. The CDR3 covers 14 residues. J was trimmed by 8 bases and V by 4 bases; bases with no gene match: 6. CDR3 DNA: TGTGCCAGCAGCTCGGGACTAGCCACCGACATTCAGTACTTC. Translated: CASSSGLATDIQYF.

The chain combines TRBV20-1 with TRBJ1-1; TRBD1 matches 10 bases. V dropped 4 bases and J dropped 3; count of bases not matched to a gene: 11. CDR1 and CDR2 from the germline V gene are DFQATT and SNEGSKA (reference sequence). This CDR3 spans 16 amino acids. The CDR3 region has the DNA TGCAGTGCTACTGTCCCGGGACAGGGGTGGGACACTGAAGCTTTCTTT. As protein: CSATVPGQGWDTEAFF.

This clonotype was seen a few times. V usage is TRBV12-3 or TRBV12-4 and J usage is TRBJ2-1; D is uncertain. V lost 0 bases and J lost 6, with 9 bases in between. The CDR3 is 14 residues long. CDR3 in DNA: TGTGCCAGCAGTTTAGCCGGGCCCGTCAATGAGCAGTTCTTC. It yields the protein CASSLAGPVNEQFF.

This clonotype has at least ten counts. The chain uses TRBV11-2 and TRBJ2-7, with D perhaps matching TRBD2 (6 bases). This CDR3 comprises 14 residues. The V gene's germline CDR1 is SGHAT and CDR2 FQNNGV. Trimming left V 1 base short and J 5 bases short, with 12 bases between. CDR3 in amino acids: CASSLGLRGNEQYF. CDR3 DNA: TGTGCCAGCAGCTTAGGACTTCGGGGGAACGAGCAGTACTTC.

This clonotype was seen a handful of times. The chain joins TRBV20-1 to TRBJ1-2; 9 bases align to TRBD1. Germline values: CDR1 DFQATT, CDR2 SNEGSKA (reference sequence). The CDR3 extends over 14 amino acids. V lost 5 bases, J lost 4 bases, and 8 bases stayed unmatched. The CDR3 here is CSAPLRQGGYGYTF. For the CDR3, the DNA is TGCAGTGCTCCCCTAAGACAGGGGGGCTATGGCTACACCTTC.

The gene calls are TRBV7-6 and TRBJ1-3; 7 bases map to TRBD1. The CDR3 consists of 13 residues. Germline V gives CDR1 SGHVS, CDR2 FNYEAQ. The V segment lost 4 bases and the J segment 4 bases; nucleotides outside the gene matches: 1. CDR3 nucleotides: TGTGCCAGCAGCTCGGGACAGGGAAACACCATATATTTT. It encodes CASSSGQGNTIYF.

A few counts support this clonotype. The V and J genes are TRBV6-5 and TRBJ1-3; D is unclear. Germline V gene data show CDR1 as MNHEY and CDR2 as SVGAGI. The CDR3 is 15 residues long. V lost 5 bases to trimming and J lost 0 bases, with 11 bases between them. The CDR3 DNA sequence: TGTGCCAGCAGTCGGACTGGCCTCTCTGGAAACACCATATATTTT. Its translation: CASSRTGLSGNTIYF.

The chain links TRBV19 to TRBJ2-2; 7 bases line up with TRBD2. From germline, CDR1 is LNHDA and CDR2 SQIVND (reference sequence). This CDR3 contains 16 residues. Trimming removed 5 bases from V and 1 base from J; junction bases left unmatched: 7. CDR3 in amino acids: CASSPRGGGNTGELFF. The CDR3 DNA reads as TGTGCCAGTAGTCCGAGAGGCGGGGGGAACACCGGGGAGCTGTTTTTT.

This clonotype was recorded many times. At one of its ends the junction is not consistent with the germline gene, which may arise from a read error. V and J are TRBV11-2 and TRBJ2-1; D gene ambiguous. Germline V gene sequence: CDR1 SGHAT, CDR2 FQNNGV. CDR3 size: 14 residues. CDR3 region: CASTLVGSYNEQFF. CDR3 nucleotide sequence: TGTGCCAGCACCTTAGTAGGGTCCTACAATGAGCAGTTCTTC.

The chain recombines TRBV7-2 with TRBJ1-1; D is ambiguous. Germline V lookup: CDR1 SGHTA, CDR2 FQGNSA. The CDR3 runs to 13 residues. The ends were cut back, 3 bases at V and 4 bases at J, with 9 bases in the middle. CDR3 loop: CASSFGHGTEAFF. As DNA, the CDR3 is TGTGCCAGCAGCTTCGGGCATGGCACTGAAGCTTTCTTT. The variable domain in full, completed from reference TRBV7-2 and TRBJ1-1, reads GAGVSQSPSNKVTEKGKDVELRCDPISGHTALYWYRQSLGQGLEFLIYFQGNSAPDKSGLPSDRFSAERTGGSVSTLTIQRTQQEDSAVYLCASSFGHGTEAFFGQGTRLTVV.

This clonotype has ten or more counts. The rearrangement uses TRBV12-3 or TRBV12-4 and TRBJ2-5; D is undetermined. The CDR3 has 12 amino acids. CDR3 nucleotide sequence: TGTGCGTCCGGGCCTCTCCCCGAGACCCAGTACTTC. It yields the protein CASGPLPETQYF.

This clonotype turned up a few times. V and J are TRBV7-9 and TRBJ1-2, with a weak D call TRBD1 (5 bases). V was pared by 8 bases and J by 4 bases, with 17 bases between. The CDR3 extends over 14 amino acids. The germline V gene has CDR1 SEHNR and CDR2 FQNEAQ (reference sequence). This CDR3 reads CASEGRERTYGYTF. CDR3 bases: TGTGCCAGCGAGGGCAGGGAAAGGACCTATGGCTACACCTTC. Supplemented by reference TRBV7-9 and TRBJ1-2, the full variable domain reads DTGVSQNPRHKITKRGQNVTFRCDPISEHNRLYWYRQTLGQGPEFLTYFQNEAQLEKSRLLSDRFSAERPKGSFSTLEIQRTEQGDSAMYLCASEGRERTYGYTFGSGTRLTVV.

This clonotype was observed a single time. The conserved closing phenylalanine or tryptophan is absent in this CDR3, likely reflecting a read error. The V call is TRBV11-2, the J call TRBJ1-4; no firm D call. The CDR3 runs to 15 residues. Per the germline V gene, CDR1 is SGHAT and CDR2 is FQNNGV. V lost 6 bases and J 7 bases, leaving 18 bases between the germline ends. The CDR3 coding sequence is TGTGCCAGCAGTCAAAAGGGAAGGTGGATTGAAAAACTGTTTTCT. Protein sequence: CASSQKGRWIEKLFS.

The V and J genes are TRBV20-1 and TRBJ2-5; D not resolved. The CDR3 is 14 amino acids. Germline values: CDR1 DFQATT, CDR2 SNEGSKA (reference sequence). Between the trimmed V and J ends, which lost 0 bases and 2 bases, there was a span of 10 bases. CDR3 sequence: CSARDIETQETQYF. DNA for the CDR3: TGCAGTGCTAGAGATATAGAGACTCAAGAGACCCAGTACTTC.

This clonotype was seen many times. The gene calls are TRBV7-2 and TRBJ1-5; D ambiguous. This CDR3 has 13 residues. Germline CDR1 is SGHTA and CDR2 is FQGNSA. Trimming stripped 2 bases from V and 4 bases from J, with 6 bases between. Here the CDR3 DNA reads TGTGCCAGCAGCTTATCCCAAAATCAGCCCCAGCATTTT. This sequence encodes CASSLSQNQPQHF.

The V call is TRBV5-1, the J call TRBJ2-5; 7 bases agree with TRBD1. The CDR3 runs 16 residues. Germline trimming cut 4 bases from V and 5 bases from J; bases unmatched to any gene: 14. CDR1 and CDR2 (germline): SGHRS, YFSETQ. The CDR3 nucleotides are TGCGCCAGCAGCCTTTCACCAAACCCCAGGGGGGAGACCCAGTACTTC. Its protein product is CASSLSPNPRGETQYF.

The sample holds many counts of this clonotype. The chain couples TRBV6-6 to TRBJ2-3; D gene uncertain. CDR3 length equals 15 residues. Germline V lookup: CDR1 MNHNY, CDR2 SVGAGI (reference sequence). V was pared by 2 bases and J by 0 bases, with 9 bases between. In DNA, the CDR3 is TGTGCCAGCAGTTACACCGCAGCTAGCACAGATACGCAGTATTTT. This translates into CASSYTAASTDTQYF.

Worth noting for this clonotype: The junction does not match germline at one end; this may be a read error. The chain is built from TRBV4-1 and TRBJ1-2; maybe TRBD1 (5 bases). In germline, CDR1 is MGHRA, CDR2 YSYEKL. CDR3 length: 15 residues. In DNA, the CDR3 is TGCGCCAGCAGACCGGGGCGGGGAGCGGCCTATGGCTACAACTTC. This gives the protein CASRPGRGAAYGYNF.

V gene TRBV7-2 combines with J gene TRBJ1-1; D gene ambiguous. Trimming pared 5 bases from V and 2 bases from J, leaving 15 bases between. This CDR3 is built from 15 residues. CDR1 and CDR2 (germline): SGHTA, FQGNSA. The CDR3 loop reads CASSKQFRVNTEAFF. In DNA, the CDR3 is TGTGCCAGCAGCAAACAGTTTAGGGTCAACACTGAAGCTTTCTTT.

This clonotype was seen only a few times. This chain uses TRBV28 with TRBJ1-4; no clear D. CDR1 and CDR2 (germline): MDHEN, SYDVKM. The V end was cut by 5 bases, the J end by 0 bases, with 13 bases between. This CDR3 spans 16 amino acids. CDR3 nucleotide sequence: TGTGCCAGCAGTCGGGTCAGCGACGCAACTAATGAAAAACTGTTTTTT. Translating gives CASSRVSDATNEKLFF.

The genes are TRBV5-1 and TRBJ2-3; D gene unclear. The CDR3 contains 15 residues. Germline CDR1 is SGHRS and CDR2 is YFSETQ. The V and J ends lost 0 bases and 0 bases respectively, with 8 bases between them. CDR3 sequence: CASSLEGPSTDTQYF. In DNA form, the CDR3 reads TGCGCCAGCAGCTTGGAAGGCCCCAGCACAGATACGCAGTATTTT. Full variable domain (remainder filled in from reference TRBV5-1 and TRBJ2-3): KAGVTQTPRYLIKTRGQQVTLSCSPISGHRSVSWYQQTPGQGLQFLFEYFSETQRNKGNFPGRFSGRQFSNSRSEMNVSTLELGDSALYLCASSLEGPSTDTQYFGPGTRLTVL.

Only a few counts were recorded for this clonotype. The chain couples TRBV4-1 to TRBJ2-1; D not certain. Trimming left V 1 base short and J 3 bases short, with 10 bases between. Germline CDR1 MGHRA, CDR2 YSYEKL. The CDR3 is 15 residues long. The DNA for the CDR3 is TGCGCCAGCAGCCAAGTACGTCCCGACTACAATGAGCAGTTCTTC. This sequence encodes CASSQVRPDYNEQFF.